This TCR beta chain is from a study of T cells in Graves' hyperthyroidism and ophthalmopathy. RNA transcripts yielded amplified TCR beta CDR3 regions. HTBI primers were used for first-round RT-PCR of the TCR CDR3. TCRdb redid the calling of the multiplex PCR reads with MiXCR, one entry per CDR3 protein. The table lists 700,000 to 850,000 distinct CDR3 sequences, 35% of them singletons. The germline CDR1 and CDR2 sequences are SQVTM and ANQGSEA. V lost 0 bases and J 8 bases, leaving 13 bases between the germline ends. The CDR3 runs 13 residues. The sample comprised blood. The chain uses TRBV29-1 and TRBJ1-1, with TRBD1 as a possible D gene (6 bases). This receptor was obtained from a middle-aged woman with Graves' hyperthyroidism. CDR3 sequence reads: CSVEEYLGTEAFF. The CDR3 coding sequence is TGCAGCGTTGAAGAGTACCTCGGGACAGAAGCTTTCTTT.